One and the same sample provided the 30 T cell receptor beta chains below, sequenced in a study of blood T cell repertoires in COVID-19. This table comes from immunoSEQ multiplex PCR, and its TCRdb copy is limited to in-frame clones, with some not included. The repertoire has 150,000 to 200,000 clones, over 85% of them found once; the top ten carry around 17%. The specimen was peripheral blood. The receptors shown here come from a man in his sixties with active or convalescent COVID-19.

For this clone: The same CDR3 arises from other DNA sequences in this sample as well. The V and J genes are TRBV29-1 and TRBJ1-2; D call uncertain. Trimming left V 4 bases short and J 0 bases short, with 6 bases between. Germline CDR1 and CDR2: SQVTM and ANQGSEA. The CDR3 is made up of 12 amino acids. CDR3 nucleotides: TGCAGCGTTGGTGGCACTAACTATGGCTACACCTTC. This sequence encodes CSVGGTNYGYTF.

This chain uses TRBV19 with TRBJ1-3; D unresolved. The CDR3 runs 13 residues. Germline V CDR1 and CDR2: LNHDA, SQIVND (reference sequence). Trimming pared 4 bases from V and 2 bases from J, leaving 6 bases between. The CDR3 here is CASSTEAGNTIYF. CDR3 DNA sequence: TGTGCCAGTAGTACGGAGGCTGGAAACACCATATATTTT.

The rearrangement uses TRBV9 and TRBJ2-1; unclear D gene. The germline CDR1 and CDR2 sequences are SGDLS and YYNGEE. This CDR3 spans 15 amino acids. V was cut by 0 bases and J by 3 bases, with 10 bases left in between. Here the CDR3 DNA reads TGTGCCAGCAGCGTAGTGCCTTATAGCTACAATGAGCAGTTCTTC. Translated: CASSVVPYSYNEQFF.

V is TRBV28 and J is TRBJ1-4; D not certain. Trimming took off 9 bases at V and 3 bases at J, with 17 bases between the two ends. The CDR3 has 15 residues. The germline V gene has CDR1 MDHEN and CDR2 SYDVKM. CDR3 in DNA: TGTGCCAGTTTACAGCGGACGGCGGCTAATGAAAAACTGTTTTTT. It translates to CASLQRTAANEKLFF.

The CDR3 sequence: CASSSGDILLYYGYTF. CDR3 in DNA: TGCGCCAGCAGCTCGGGAGACATTCTTCTCTACTATGGCTACACCTTC. The chain joins TRBV5-1 to TRBJ1-2; D unresolved. Trimming shortened V by 3 bases and J by 3 bases, and 18 bases separated the two germline ends. Germline values: CDR1 SGHRS, CDR2 YFSETQ. The CDR3 length is 16 residues.

This sequence joins TRBV18 and TRBJ2-5, with 11 positions matching TRBD2. The CDR3 loop spans 15 amino acids. Germline trimming cut 8 bases from V and 4 bases from J; bases unmatched to any gene: 9. CDR1 and CDR2 (germline): KGHSH, LQKENI. The CDR3 bases are TGTGCCAGCACTGGGACTAGCGGTACCTCAGAGACCCAGTACTTC. It translates to CASTGTSGTSETQYF.

This sequence joins TRBV5-1 and TRBJ2-3, with D hard to call. The CDR3 is 16 residues long. V was cut by 4 bases and J by 2 bases, with 17 bases left in between. Germline lookup yields CDR1 SGHRS and CDR2 YFSETQ. CDR3 sequence reads: CASSPAAPGPTDTQYF. The CDR3 coding sequence is TGCGCCAGCAGCCCGGCTGCACCAGGTCCCACAGATACGCAGTATTTT.

In this sample, this clone turned up once. The V gene is TRBV15, the J gene TRBJ1-4; TRBD1 matches at 8 bases. This CDR3 contains 16 residues. The germline CDR1 and CDR2 sequences are LNHNV and YYDKDF (reference sequence). V lost 3 bases to trimming and J lost 9 bases; unmatched junction nucleotides: 12. As DNA, the CDR3 is TGTGCCACCAGCAGGAACGGACAGGGATTCTTTCAAAAACTGTTTTTT. It is translated as CATSRNGQGFFQKLFF. The full variable domain, its missing parts supplied by reference TRBV15 and TRBJ1-4, is DAMVIQNPRYQVTQFGKPVTLSCSQTLNHNVMYWYQQKSSQAPKLLFHYYDKDFNNEADTPDNFQSRRPNTSFCFLDIRSPGLGDTAMYLCATSRNGQGFFQKLFFGSGTQLSVL.

The chain carries TRBV5-5 and TRBJ1-1; a weak D match, TRBD1 (5 bases). Trimming took off 0 bases at V and 3 bases at J, with 6 bases between the two ends. The CDR3 runs 13 residues. CDR1 is SGHKS, CDR2 YYEKEE, per germline (reference sequence). CDR3 in amino acids: CASSLAGDTEAFF. The CDR3 DNA follows: TGTGCCAGCAGCTTGGCGGGGGACACTGAAGCTTTCTTT.

The chain combines TRBV29-1 with TRBJ2-7; 7 bases line up with TRBD1. Germline CDR1 SQVTM, CDR2 ANQGSEA. The CDR3 spans 14 residues. J lost 0 bases, V lost 6 bases, and 8 bases had no gene match. This CDR3 reads CSVEDRTSSYEQYF. In DNA, the CDR3 is TGCAGCGTCGAGGACAGGACGAGCTCCTACGAGCAGTACTTC.

V is TRBV5-1 and J is TRBJ2-3; possibly TRBD2 for D (7 bases). V was cut by 0 bases and J by 2 bases, with 13 bases left in between. Per the germline V gene, CDR1 is SGHRS and CDR2 is YFSETQ. The CDR3 runs 16 residues. CDR3 amino acids: CASSLDGGGFTDTQYF. Written as DNA, the CDR3 is TGCGCCAGCAGCTTGGACGGCGGGGGCTTCACAGATACGCAGTATTTT. Based on the CDR3 plus reference TRBV5-1 and TRBJ2-3, the full variable domain is KAGVTQTPRYLIKTRGQQVTLSCSPISGHRSVSWYQQTPGQGLQFLFEYFSETQRNKGNFPGRFSGRQFSNSRSEMNVSTLELGDSALYLCASSLDGGGFTDTQYFGPGTRLTVL.

The chain employs TRBV11-2 and TRBJ1-4; D not resolved. Germline lookup yields CDR1 SGHAT and CDR2 FQNNGV. V shed 0 bases and J shed 8 bases, with 13 bases lying between them. The CDR3 covers 15 residues. DNA of the CDR3: TGTGCCAGCAGCTTAGATTCGGCTAGGAAGGAAAAACTGTTTTTT. It codes for CASSLDSARKEKLFF.

This chain uses TRBV5-6 with TRBJ2-1; D possibly corresponds to TRBD2 (5 bases). This CDR3 has 14 amino acids. Trimming stripped 2 bases from V and 3 bases from J, with 9 bases between. The germline gives CDR1 SGHDT, CDR2 YYEEEE. CDR3 DNA: TGTGCCAGCAGCTTACCGGGATTCTACAATGAGCAGTTCTTC. Encoded protein: CASSLPGFYNEQFF.

V is TRBV12-3 or TRBV12-4 and J is TRBJ1-2; D gene unclear. Trimming pared 6 bases from V and 4 bases from J, leaving 12 bases between. The CDR3 covers 13 residues. CDR3 protein: CASSRGPPYGYTF. CDR3 coding DNA: TGTGCCAGCAGCCGCGGGCCGCCCTATGGCTACACCTTC.

In DNA form, the CDR3 reads TGTGCCAGCAGCTTTCAGGGGGCTGAAGCTTTCTTT. This encodes CASSFQGAEAFF. The rearrangement uses TRBV11-2 and TRBJ1-1; 7 positions match TRBD1. The CDR3 has 12 residues. Germline V gene data show CDR1 as SGHAT and CDR2 as FQNNGV. Losses at the gene ends were 3 bases for V and 6 bases for J; bases not matched to a gene: 1.

V usage is TRBV5-6 and J usage is TRBJ1-5; 10 nucleotides agree with TRBD1. The CDR3 is made up of 16 amino acids. CDR1 and CDR2 (germline): SGHDT, YYEEEE. V lost 2 bases to trimming and J lost 3 bases; unmatched junction nucleotides: 5. This chain's CDR3 is CASSFGGQGINQPQHF. Here the CDR3 DNA reads TGTGCCAGCAGCTTCGGGGGACAGGGGATCAATCAGCCCCAGCATTTT.

The J gene is TRBJ2-1, the V gene TRBV18, with TRBD2 matching over 13 bases. Germline assignment: CDR1 KGHSH and CDR2 LQKENI. The CDR3 totals 23 residues. V trimming: 8 bases; J trimming: 3 bases; junction bases outside the gene matches: 28. CDR3 in amino acids: CASRTTMEPLAGGPLSVYNEQFF. The DNA for the CDR3 is TGTGCCAGCCGCACCACCATGGAGCCACTAGCGGGGGGGCCGTTGTCGGTCTACAATGAGCAGTTCTTC.

The V gene is TRBV7-2, the J gene TRBJ1-6; D gene unclear. Trimming shortened V by 3 bases and J by 0 bases, and 9 bases separated the two germline ends. CDR3 length: 16 amino acids. The germline V gene has CDR1 SGHTA and CDR2 FQGNSA. CDR3 DNA: TGTGCCAGCAGCTTGGACTCGAGCTCCTATAATTCACCCCTCCACTTT. Translated, it gives CASSLDSSSYNSPLHF.

In the case of this clone: The same CDR3 arises from other DNA sequences in this sample as well. This chain connects TRBV5-1 to TRBJ2-5; D uncertain. The V end was cut by 0 bases, the J end by 1 base, with 4 bases between. The germline CDR1 and CDR2 sequences are SGHRS and YFSETQ. The CDR3 runs to 13 residues. The CDR3 DNA is TGCGCCAGCAGCTTGGGAGTCCAAGAGACCCAGTACTTC. The encoded protein is CASSLGVQETQYF.

The genes are TRBV5-4 and TRBJ1-4; possibly TRBD1 for D (6 bases). There are 14 residues in the CDR3. Germline loops: CDR1 SGHNT, CDR2 YYREEE (reference sequence). Trimming stripped 3 bases from V and 5 bases from J, with 11 bases between. The CDR3: CASSSGTRNEKLFF. CDR3 in DNA: TGTGCCAGCAGCTCCGGGACAAGAAATGAAAAACTGTTTTTT.

This chain links TRBV2 with TRBJ1-1; D might be TRBD1 (6 bases). Germline CDR1 SNHLY, CDR2 FYNNEI. V lost 2 bases to trimming and J lost 10 bases, with 17 bases between them. This CDR3 is built from 14 residues. DNA for the CDR3: TGTGCCAGCAGTGAACGCCTTAAAAGGGGGGGAGCTTTCTTT. This codes for CASSERLKRGGAFF.

The chain has TRBV27 and TRBJ2-1; 10 nucleotides line up with TRBD1. The CDR3 extends over 15 amino acids. V lost 6 bases, J lost 8 bases, and 10 bases stayed unmatched. Per germline, CDR1 MNHEY and CDR2 SMNVEV (reference sequence). For the CDR3, the DNA is TGTGCCAGCAGGTACGACAGGGGGCTTCAGGATGAGCAGTTCTTC. It codes for CASRYDRGLQDEQFF.

V usage is TRBV7-9 and J usage is TRBJ1-1; perhaps TRBD1 as D (6 bases). This CDR3 has 15 amino acids. Germline V CDR1 and CDR2: SEHNR, FQNEAQ (reference sequence). Trimming stripped 5 bases from V and 2 bases from J, with 15 bases between. CDR3 loop: CASSPLTGHNTEAFF. Here the CDR3 DNA reads TGTGCCAGCAGCCCTTTGACAGGCCATAACACTGAAGCTTTCTTT.

This chain links TRBV7-2 with TRBJ2-3; TRBD1 matches at 10 bases. This CDR3 has 14 residues. CDR1 SGHTA and CDR2 FQGNSA come from the germline V gene. Trimming cost V 5 bases and J 7 bases; bases outside gene matches: 6. For the CDR3, the DNA is TGTGCCAGCAGCAAAGACAGGGGGCGTAATACGCAGTATTTT. This encodes CASSKDRGRNTQYF.

The CDR3, as DNA: TGTGCCAGCAGCATGATATTTGGGGGGAATTCACCCCTCCACTTT. Encoded protein: CASSMIFGGNSPLHF. The chain joins TRBV11-2 to TRBJ1-6; possible D gene TRBD1, 5 bases. Germline-derived CDR1 and CDR2 are SGHAT and FQNNGV. The V end lost 5 bases, the J end lost 7 bases, and 15 bases lay between the germline ends. The CDR3 length is 15 residues.

The CDR3 protein is CASRYRLNNEQFF. The CDR3 DNA follows: TGTGCCAGCAGATACCGACTCAACAATGAGCAGTTCTTC. The V gene is TRBV12-3 or TRBV12-4, the J gene TRBJ2-1; D is uncertain. The CDR3 is made up of 13 amino acids. V gave up 6 bases and J gave up 5 bases, with 11 bases separating them.

The chain joins TRBV19 to TRBJ1-1; 7 nucleotides match TRBD1. This CDR3 is built from 13 residues. Per the germline V gene, CDR1 is LNHDA and CDR2 is SQIVND (reference sequence). V was clipped by 6 bases and J by 4 bases; unmatched bases: 5. CDR3 amino acids: CASSTGASTEAFF. CDR3 coding DNA: TGTGCCAGTAGCACAGGGGCCAGCACTGAAGCTTTCTTT.

This clone was observed once. V gene TRBV14 combines with J gene TRBJ2-1; possible D gene TRBD2, 5 bases. Germline lookup yields CDR1 SGHDN and CDR2 FVKESK. The V and J ends lost 3 bases and 2 bases respectively, with 8 bases between them. The CDR3 runs to 14 residues. DNA for the CDR3: TGTGCCAGCAGCCATCCCGGGACCTACAATGAGCAGTTCTTC. This codes for CASSHPGTYNEQFF.

This clone has a single count. The chain combines TRBV5-1 with TRBJ2-2, with 13 positions matching TRBD2. Germline trimming cut 0 bases from V and 3 bases from J; bases unmatched to any gene: 2. Per the germline V gene, CDR1 is SGHRS and CDR2 is YFSETQ. The CDR3 runs to 17 residues. The chain's CDR3 is CASSLGTSGSYTGELFF. CDR3 in DNA: TGCGCCAGCAGCTTGGGGACTAGCGGGAGTTACACCGGGGAGCTGTTTTTT.

The chain joins TRBV6-4 to TRBJ2-3; the match to TRBD2 covers 9 bases. Germline CDR1 is MRHNA and CDR2 is SNTAGT. Trimming at V came to 6 bases and at J to 2 bases, leaving 6 bases not matched to a gene. CDR3 size: 15 residues. This chain's CDR3 is CASRETSGLTDTQYF. As DNA, the CDR3 is TGTGCCAGCAGGGAGACTAGCGGTCTCACAGATACGCAGTATTTT.